This T cell receptor beta chain was retrieved from a study of tissue T cells after allogeneic stem cell transplantation. Data came from immunoSEQ multiplex PCR; TCRdb stores just in-frame clones and leaves some out. The profile covers 8,000 or so clones, with approximately 84% appearing a single time and roughly 15% taken by the ten largest. This research-autopsy study prospectively enrolled adult allogeneic hematopoietic cell transplant recipients with steroid-refractory graft-versus-host disease. The CDR3 consists of 13 residues. Deletions cut 6 bases from V and 5 bases from J, with 10 bases between. Germline V lookup: CDR1 LGHNT, CDR2 FRNRAP.

The source was skin, collected at autopsy. The gene calls are TRBV12-5 and TRBJ2-2; D unclear. This TCR was recovered from a male patient at least 60 years old with steroid-refractory graft-versus-host disease after an allogeneic stem cell transplant. T cells may partly derive from the graft donor. DNA of the CDR3: TGTGCTAGTGGCCTTTCATGGACCGGGGAGCTGTTTTTT. It yields the protein CASGLSWTGELFF.